The clone carrying this T cell receptor beta chain came up many times. Its matching antigen is unknown. The data were taken from a study of blood T cells in healthy people across ages. Study results and caveats: PBMCs that were unsorted prevented a conclusive naive versus antigen-experienced comparison.

V gave up 1 base and J gave up 0 bases; unmatched junction bases: 9. CDR3 size: 18 residues. CDR1 and CDR2 (germline): MNHEY, SVGAGI. Collection of roughly 10 milliliters of peripheral blood was performed for each donor. PCR was performed a second time for about 7 to 11 cycles using a sample-barcoded 5' primer and a J-beta primer mix. Each CDR3 protein gets one entry after TCRdb re-called the 5' RACE reads with MiXCR. The sample carries approximately 800,000 distinct CDR3 sequences, roughly 25% recorded once. This sample was shared with a second study, whose subject was T cells of mothers and their children.

This chain uses TRBV6-5 with TRBJ2-1, with 7 bases matching TRBD1. The specimen was blood. The receptor was derived from a boy younger than 18 in good health. This CDR3 reads CASSYLSKGASSYNEQFF. The CDR3 DNA sequence: TGTGCCAGCAGTTACTTGTCGAAGGGGGCGAGCTCCTACAATGAGCAGTTCTTC.